This TCR beta chain was found in a study of OX40 agonist ivuxolimab in advanced cancers. Study-wide context: Every patient in dose escalation had hepatocellular carcinoma, melanoma, renal cell or head and neck cancer.

The assay was immunoSEQ multiplex PCR, and TCRdb's table has in-frame clones only and misses some. The sample lists more than 60,000 clones, 70% to 80% occurring once. Researchers took blood at baseline, on cycle 4 day 1, and on cycle 7 day 1. The V end was cut by 4 bases, the J end by 11 bases, with 18 bases between. The germline V gene has CDR1 SGHRS and CDR2 YFSETQ. The length of the CDR3 is 13 residues. The sequence derives from an adult with an advanced solid tumor such as melanoma, head and neck, liver or kidney cancer. This specimen was CD4+ or CD8+ T cells sorted from blood, taken in a trial of the OX40 agonist ivuxolimab. This rearrangement joins TRBV5-1 to TRBJ1-1; D is perhaps TRBD1 (5 bases). The chain's CDR3 is CASSPGPNLGAFF. As DNA, the CDR3 is TGCGCCAGCAGCCCGGGACCAAACCTCGGCGCTTTCTTT.